These 12 T cell receptor beta chains originate from one sample sequenced in a study of CD8+ T cells in alopecia areata. Following extraction, RNA underwent reverse transcription to cDNA, which served as the sequencing template. TCRdb keeps only in-frame clones here, not all; method: immunoSEQ multiplex PCR. This sample has about 2,700 clones and no singletons, with about 40% in the ten largest. The sequenced sample consisted of lesional skin. The origin of the receptors is a C3H/HeJ mouse with alopecia areata. The MHC haplotype recorded for the strain is H2-k.

About this clone: Translating the DNA gives a protein that differs from the TCRdb entry at residue 15; the protein shown here is that DNA translation. The gene names given are mouse names. The CDR3 is cut off 3 residues early in the read; its end comes from the germline J gene. V and J are TRBV3 and TRBJ1-6; 9 bases agree with TRBD1. TRBJ1-6 is identified as an open reading frame with a role that is uncertain. The germline CDR1 and CDR2 sequences are SNHLY and FYNGKV (reference sequence). Trimming removed 8 bases from V and 0 bases from J; junction bases left unmatched: 11. There are 18 residues in the CDR3. The DNA read from the CDR3 is TGTGCCAGCGGTGATGCGGACAGGGGCACTTCCTATAATTCGCCC. Encoded protein: CASGDADRGTSYNSP. In full, the CDR3 reads CASGDADRGTSYNSPLYF.

This clone has a count of ten or more. Gene names follow the mouse nomenclature. The read gets to within 4 residues of the CDR3 end, and the germline J gene fills in the rest. The V gene is TRBV16, the J gene TRBJ1-4; 9 bases line up with TRBD1. The CDR3 contains 14 residues. Germline V gives CDR1 SGHSA, CDR2 FRNQAP. The part of the CDR3 DNA that was read is TGTGCAAGCAGCCGGAGGGACAGGGCCGAA. Amino acids: CASSRRDRAE. The entire CDR3 sequence reads CASSRRDRAERLFF.

On this clone itself: Mouse gene names apply. The read gets to within 4 residues of the CDR3 end, and the germline J gene fills in the rest. The chain joins TRBV5 to TRBJ2-7, with D maybe TRBD2 (6 bases). Trimming cost V 0 bases and J 3 bases, with 9 bases left between them. Germline V gene sequence: CDR1 LGHNA, CDR2 YNLKQL (reference sequence). The CDR3 is made up of 14 amino acids. The covered CDR3 bases are TGTGCCAGCAGCCAAGAATACTGGGACTAT. Residues: CASSQEYWDY. The whole CDR3 protein is CASSQEYWDYEQYF.

This clone showed up many times. Gene names denote mouse genes. The CDR3 end falls 4 residues outside the read, so it is completed with the germline J gene. The genes are TRBV14 and TRBJ1-1; 11 positions match TRBD1. Germline CDR1 reads SGHDT; CDR2 reads FRDEAV. The CDR3 has 14 amino acids. V trimming: 5 bases; J trimming: 4 bases; junction bases outside the gene matches: 4. The CDR3 bases that were read are TGTGCCAGCAGCCCCGGGACAGGGGGCACA. Protein sequence: CASSPGTGGT. The whole CDR3 sequence reads CASSPGTGGTEVFF.

This clone was counted a few times. A far more abundant clone sits one base away, making this likely a read error. The gene names here belong to mouse. The sequenced fragment ends 4 residues before the CDR3 boundary, so the rest is inferred from the germline J gene. This chain links TRBV16 with TRBJ2-3; 12 bases fit TRBD2. Looked up from germline, CDR1 is SGHSA and CDR2 is FRNQAP. The CDR3 has 15 residues. CDR3 bases read: TGTGCCAGCCCCGGGACTGGGGGGCGTGCAGAA. It specifies CASPGTGGRAE. The full CDR3 sequence reads CASPGTGGRAETLYF.

This clone was seen repeatedly, ten times or more. Gene and germline names: mouse. Read data end 4 residues before the CDR3 end; the end is taken from the germline J gene. The V gene is TRBV19, the J gene TRBJ2-7; 9 bases are shared with TRBD2. The CDR3 is made up of 14 amino acids. Germline CDR1 reads FNHDT; CDR2 reads SITEND (reference sequence). The CDR3 bases that were read are TGTGCCAGCAGTCCTTGGGGGGGCCGGCAT. Residues: CASSPWGGRH. The CDR3 as a whole reads CASSPWGGRHEQYF.

This clone showed up many times. Mouse gene names apply. Read sequence stops 4 residues before the CDR3 end, and the germline J gene provides the missing end. The chain combines TRBV1 with TRBJ1-2, with D tentatively TRBD1 (6 bases). This CDR3 comprises 14 residues. With 4 bases removed from V and 0 bases from J, the gap between germline ends came to 9 bases. CDR1 NSQYPW and CDR2 LRSPGD come from the germline V gene (reference sequence). Incomplete CDR3 DNA: TGCACCTGCAGTGGGGGGGGCCCAAACTCC. This gives the protein CTCSGGGPNS. The complete CDR3 reads CTCSGGGPNSDYTF.

There are many counts of this clone. The genes and germline here are from mouse. The read is 4 residues too short to cover the CDR3 end, so that end is filled in from the germline J gene. The V call is TRBV5, the J call TRBJ2-7; the match to TRBD2 covers 9 bases. Germline CDR1 reads LGHNA; CDR2 reads YNLKQL (reference sequence). The CDR3 is made up of 14 amino acids. CDR3: CASSPGTGNYEQYF. The sequenced part of the CDR3 DNA is TGTGCCAGCAGCCCCGGGACTGGGAATTAT.

This clone was found a few times. The gene names here belong to mouse. The read halts 4 residues ahead of the CDR3 end, with the missing end drawn from the germline J gene. The genes are TRBV19 and TRBJ2-1, with 8 bases identical to TRBD1. Germline V gene sequence: CDR1 FNHDT, CDR2 SITEND (reference sequence). The CDR3 totals 15 residues. With 1 base clipped from V and 2 bases from J, the junction kept 2 bases outside the gene matches. CDR3: CASSINRGDYAEQFF. The covered CDR3 bases are TGTGCCAGCAGTATAAACAGGGGGGACTATGCT.

This clone occurred a few times. Gene names and germline match the mouse. The read comes to an end 4 residues before the CDR3 does, leaving the germline J gene to fill in the end. The chain combines TRBV13-1 with TRBJ2-3; 11 nucleotides agree with TRBD1. Trimming cost V 3 bases and J 0 bases; bases outside gene matches: 3. This CDR3 is built from 16 residues. Germline values: CDR1 NSHNY, CDR2 SYGAGN. Partial CDR3 DNA: TGTGCCAGCAGTGGGGACAGGGGGGCTAGTGCAGAA. Amino acids: CASSGDRGASAE. In full, the CDR3 reads CASSGDRGASAETLYF.

This clone is categorized as large. Gene names are the mouse ones. Read sequence stops 4 residues before the CDR3 end, and the germline J gene provides the missing end. The chain uses TRBV19 and TRBJ2-1; 7 bases are shared with TRBD1. Germline V gene data show CDR1 as FNHDT and CDR2 as SITEND (reference sequence). The J segment lost 4 bases and the V segment lost 1 base, leaving 2 bases of the junction unmatched. The CDR3 is 14 residues long. The CDR3 sequence: CASSINRGYAEQFF. CDR3 bases read: TGTGCCAGCAGTATAAACAGGGGATATGCT.

This clone is medium-sized. Gene names are mouse gene names. The read terminates 4 residues before the CDR3 end, so the remaining end is supplied by the germline J gene. V and J are TRBV3 and TRBJ1-2; 9 bases line up with TRBD1. The germline gives CDR1 SNHLY, CDR2 FYNGKV (reference sequence). This CDR3 contains 14 residues. The covered CDR3 bases are TGTGCCAGCAGCTTGGGGGACAGGGAGGAC. Amino acid sequence: CASSLGDRED. The whole CDR3 protein is CASSLGDREDDYTF. The whole variable domain, remainder taken from reference TRBV3 and TRBJ1-2, is GPKVLQIPSHQIIDMGQMVTLNCDPVSNHLYFYWYKQILGQQMEFLVNFYNGKVMEKSKLFKDQFSVERPDGSYFTLKIQPTALEDSAVYFCASSLGDREDDYTFGSGTRLLVI.